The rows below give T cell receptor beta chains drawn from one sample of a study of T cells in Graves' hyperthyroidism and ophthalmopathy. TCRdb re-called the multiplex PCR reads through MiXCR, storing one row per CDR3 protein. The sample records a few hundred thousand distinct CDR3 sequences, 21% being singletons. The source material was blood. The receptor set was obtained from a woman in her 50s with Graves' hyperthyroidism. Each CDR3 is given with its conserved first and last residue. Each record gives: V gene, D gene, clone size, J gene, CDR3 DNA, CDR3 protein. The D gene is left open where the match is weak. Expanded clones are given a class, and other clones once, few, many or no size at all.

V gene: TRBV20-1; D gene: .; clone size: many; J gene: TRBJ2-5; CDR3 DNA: TGCAGTCTGCCCGCGGGAGAGACCCAGTACTTC; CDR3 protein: CSLPAGETQYF
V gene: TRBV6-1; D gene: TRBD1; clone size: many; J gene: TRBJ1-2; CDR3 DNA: TGTGCCAGCAGTGGACAGAGGACAGGGCACGCTAACTATGGCTACACCTTC; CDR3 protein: CASSGQRTGHANYGYTF
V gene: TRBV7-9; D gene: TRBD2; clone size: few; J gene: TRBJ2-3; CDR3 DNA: TGTGCCAGCAGCCCACATTTGAGCGGGGTCCCAGATACGCAGTATTTT; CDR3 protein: CASSPHLSGVPDTQYF
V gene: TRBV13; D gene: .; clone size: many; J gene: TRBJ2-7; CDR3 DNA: TGTGCCAGCAGAGGTAAGGGCAGATCCTACGAGCAGTACTTC; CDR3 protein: CASRGKGRSYEQYF
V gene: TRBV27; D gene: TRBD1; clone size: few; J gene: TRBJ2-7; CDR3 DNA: TGTGCCAGCAGTTCAACCCCGGGACAGTATCTCTACGAGCAGTACTTC; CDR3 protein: CASSSTPGQYLYEQYF
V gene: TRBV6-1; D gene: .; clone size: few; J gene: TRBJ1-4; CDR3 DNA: TGTGCCAGCAGTGAAAGTGTGGGGGGCGGAGGTGAAAAACTGTTTTTT; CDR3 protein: CASSESVGGGGEKLFF
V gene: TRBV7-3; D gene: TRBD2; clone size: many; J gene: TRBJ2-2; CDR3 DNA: TGTGCCAGCAGCTTAAGTCCAGGGAGGGCCACCGGGGAGCTGTTTTTT; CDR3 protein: CASSLSPGRATGELFF
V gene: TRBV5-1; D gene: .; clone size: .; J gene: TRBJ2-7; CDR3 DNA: TGCGCCAGCAGCTTGGGACCCAGCCAAACCTACGAGCAGTACTTC; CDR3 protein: CASSLGPSQTYEQYF
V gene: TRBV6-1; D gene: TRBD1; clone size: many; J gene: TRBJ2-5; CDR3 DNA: TGTGCCAGCAGTAGACAGGGGCTGGGAGAGACCCAGTACTTC; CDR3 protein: CASSRQGLGETQYF
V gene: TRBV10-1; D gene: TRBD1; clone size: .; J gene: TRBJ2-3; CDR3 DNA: TGCGCCAGCCGCCGGGGGACAGGGGATACGCAGTATTTT; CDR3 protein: CASRRGTGDTQYF
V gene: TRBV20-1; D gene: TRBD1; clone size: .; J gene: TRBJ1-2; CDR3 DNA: TGCAGTGCCAAGGCCTCGGACAGGATTGCCAACTATGGCTACACCTTC; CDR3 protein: CSAKASDRIANYGYTF
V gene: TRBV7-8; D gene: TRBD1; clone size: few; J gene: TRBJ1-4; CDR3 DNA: TGTGCCAGCAGACGGGACAGCGTTAATGAAAAACTGTTTTTT; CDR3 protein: CASRRDSVNEKLFF
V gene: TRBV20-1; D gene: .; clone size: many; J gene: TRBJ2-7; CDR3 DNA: TGCAGTGCTTCCGGGACCCAATACGAGCAGTACTTC; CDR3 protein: CSASGTQYEQYF
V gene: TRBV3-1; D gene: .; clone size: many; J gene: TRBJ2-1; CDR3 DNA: TGTGCCAGCAGCCAACGAGGGGGCGGGAGAGGTAATGAGCAGTTCTTC; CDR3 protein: CASSQRGGGRGNEQFF
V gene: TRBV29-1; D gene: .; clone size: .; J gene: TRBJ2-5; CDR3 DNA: TGCAGCGTTGACTTTTTCGGCAGGGGGGTCCAAGAGACCCAGTACTTC; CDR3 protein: CSVDFFGRGVQETQYF
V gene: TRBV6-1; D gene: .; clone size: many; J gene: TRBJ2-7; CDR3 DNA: TGTGCCAGCAGTGAATCCCACAGTACGTACGAGCAGTACTTC; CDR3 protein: CASSESHSTYEQYF
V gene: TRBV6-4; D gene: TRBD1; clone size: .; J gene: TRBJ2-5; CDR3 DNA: TGTGCCAGCAGTGAGGACAGGGCCGCGGGGACCCAGTACTTC; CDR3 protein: CASSEDRAAGTQYF
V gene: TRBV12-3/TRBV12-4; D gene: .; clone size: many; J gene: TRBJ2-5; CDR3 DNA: TGTGCCAGCAGTTCGACAGAGACCCAGTACTTC; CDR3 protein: CASSSTETQYF
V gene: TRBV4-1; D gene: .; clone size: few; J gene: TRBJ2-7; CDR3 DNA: TGCGCCAGCAGCCAAGTCGCAGGGAACTACGAGCAGTACTTC; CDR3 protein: CASSQVAGNYEQYF
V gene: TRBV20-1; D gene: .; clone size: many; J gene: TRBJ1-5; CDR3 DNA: TGCAGTGCTGGCGGACCGATCAATCAGCCCCAGCATTTT; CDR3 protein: CSAGGPINQPQHF
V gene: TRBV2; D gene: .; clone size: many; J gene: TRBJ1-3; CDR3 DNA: TGTGCCAGCATCGCCGACGGGATCGGTGGAAACACCATATATTTT; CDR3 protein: CASIADGIGGNTIYF
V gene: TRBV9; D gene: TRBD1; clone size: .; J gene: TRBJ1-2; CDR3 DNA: TGTGCCAGCAGCCCCGATTCTGACAGGGGGAACTATGGCTACACCTTC; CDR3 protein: CASSPDSDRGNYGYTF
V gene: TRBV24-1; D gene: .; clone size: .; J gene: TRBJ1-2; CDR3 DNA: TGTGCCACCAGTGACCGGGACCTGCACTATGGCTACACCTTC; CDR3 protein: CATSDRDLHYGYTF
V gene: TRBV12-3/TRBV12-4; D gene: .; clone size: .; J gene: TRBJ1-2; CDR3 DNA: TGTGCCAGCAGGCCCCCGGCGGAAGGCTACACCTTC; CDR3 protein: CASRPPAEGYTF
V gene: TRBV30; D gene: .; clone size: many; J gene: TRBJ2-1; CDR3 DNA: TGTGCCTGGACCCGGGGGGCATCCTCCTACAATGAGCAGTTCTTC; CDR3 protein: CAWTRGASSYNEQFF
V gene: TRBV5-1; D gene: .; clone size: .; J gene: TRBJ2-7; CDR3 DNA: TGCGCCAGCAGCGATAATGGATTCTCCTACGAGCAGTACTTC; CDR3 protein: CASSDNGFSYEQYF
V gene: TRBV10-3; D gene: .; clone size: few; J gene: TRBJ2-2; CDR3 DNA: TGTGCCATCAGCTACAGGGCTGGTGGCACCGGGGAGCTGTTTTTT; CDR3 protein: CAISYRAGGTGELFF
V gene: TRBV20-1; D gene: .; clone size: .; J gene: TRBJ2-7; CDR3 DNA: TGCAGTGCTAGTCCTCCAGGACTCTCCTACGAGCAGTACTTC; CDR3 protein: CSASPPGLSYEQYF
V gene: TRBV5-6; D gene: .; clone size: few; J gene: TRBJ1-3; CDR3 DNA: TGTGCCAGCAGCTTGTTGGCCAGCGGATCTGGAAACACCATATATTTT; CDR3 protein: CASSLLASGSGNTIYF
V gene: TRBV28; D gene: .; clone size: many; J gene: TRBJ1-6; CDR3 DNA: TGTGCCAGCAGTTCACAGGGTAGCTCCTATAATTCACCCCTCCACTTT; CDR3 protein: CASSSQGSSYNSPLHF
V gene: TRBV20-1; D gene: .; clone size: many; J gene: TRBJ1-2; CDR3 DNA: TGCAGTGCTAGACCCGGGGCAGCCTATGGCTACACCTTC; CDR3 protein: CSARPGAAYGYTF
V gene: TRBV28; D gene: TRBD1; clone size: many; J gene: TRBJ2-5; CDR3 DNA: TGTGCCAGCAGCTGGGGGACAGGGGGAGGAGAGACCCAGTACTTC; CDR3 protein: CASSWGTGGGETQYF
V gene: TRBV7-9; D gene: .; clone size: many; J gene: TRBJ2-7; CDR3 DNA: TGTGCCAGCAGCTCTCGGGAGTTACACTCCTACGAGCAGTACTTC; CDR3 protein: CASSSRELHSYEQYF
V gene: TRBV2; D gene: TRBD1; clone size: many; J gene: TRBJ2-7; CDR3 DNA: TGTGCCAGCAGCCTACAGGGGATGAACTACGAGCAGTACTTC; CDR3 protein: CASSLQGMNYEQYF
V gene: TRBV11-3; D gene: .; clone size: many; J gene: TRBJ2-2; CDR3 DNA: TGTGCCAGCGAGGACCCGGCAGGAGGCACCGGGGAGCTGTTTTTT; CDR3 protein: CASEDPAGGTGELFF
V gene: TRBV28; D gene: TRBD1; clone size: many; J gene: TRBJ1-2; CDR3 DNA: TGTGCCAGCAGTCCGGGACAGTCTCCAAGGAGAGGCTACACCTTC; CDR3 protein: CASSPGQSPRRGYTF
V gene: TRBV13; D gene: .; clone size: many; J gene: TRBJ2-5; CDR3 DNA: TGTGCCAGCAGCTTAGTGCTGGGGGCGGAGACCCAGTACTTC; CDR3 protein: CASSLVLGAETQYF
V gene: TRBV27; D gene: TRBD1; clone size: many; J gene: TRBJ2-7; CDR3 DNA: TGTGCCAGCACGACAGGGTTCCGCTACGAGCAGTACTTC; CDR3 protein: CASTTGFRYEQYF
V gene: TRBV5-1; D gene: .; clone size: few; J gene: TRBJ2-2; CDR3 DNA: TGCGCCAGCAGCCCGGACAGTTCCACCGGGGAGCTGTTTTTT; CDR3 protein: CASSPDSSTGELFF
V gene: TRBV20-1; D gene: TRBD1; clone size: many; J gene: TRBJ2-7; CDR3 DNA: TGCAGTGCTAGCCCTCCCGACAGGGGAGTCGAGCAGTACTTC; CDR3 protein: CSASPPDRGVEQYF
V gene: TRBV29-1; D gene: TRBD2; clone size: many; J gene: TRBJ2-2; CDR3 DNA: TGCAGCGGCACTAGCGGGAGCACCGGGGAGCTGTTTTTT; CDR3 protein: CSGTSGSTGELFF
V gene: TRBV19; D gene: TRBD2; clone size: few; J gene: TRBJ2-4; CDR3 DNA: TGTGCCAGTATTTCGGGGGGAAACATTCAGTACTTC; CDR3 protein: CASISGGNIQYF
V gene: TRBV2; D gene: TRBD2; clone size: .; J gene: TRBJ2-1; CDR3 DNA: TGTGCCAGCAGTGACGCACTAGCGGTCACCTACAATGAGCAGTTCTTC; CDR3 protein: CASSDALAVTYNEQFF
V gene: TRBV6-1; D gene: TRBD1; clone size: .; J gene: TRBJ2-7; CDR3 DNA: TGTGCCAGCAGTATGGACAGGGGGCTCTACGAGCAGTACTTC; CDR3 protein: CASSMDRGLYEQYF
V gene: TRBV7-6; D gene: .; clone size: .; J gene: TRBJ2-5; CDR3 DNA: TGTGCCAGCAGTGAATCGGGGGAAGAGACCCAGTACTTC; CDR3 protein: CASSESGEETQYF
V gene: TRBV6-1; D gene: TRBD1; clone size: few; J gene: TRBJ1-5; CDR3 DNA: TGTGCCAGCAGTGAATTCGCAGGGGGCTTTCAGCCCCAGCATTTT; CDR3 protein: CASSEFAGGFQPQHF
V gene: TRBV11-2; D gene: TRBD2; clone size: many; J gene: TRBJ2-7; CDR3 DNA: TGTGCCAGCAGCTTTCGCCGGGGGGGTCCCTACGAGCAGTACTTC; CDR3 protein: CASSFRRGGPYEQYF
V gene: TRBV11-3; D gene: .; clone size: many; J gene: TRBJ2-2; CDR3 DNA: TGTGCCACCTCCGCTAGTTTCACCGGGGAGCTGTTTTTT; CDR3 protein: CATSASFTGELFF
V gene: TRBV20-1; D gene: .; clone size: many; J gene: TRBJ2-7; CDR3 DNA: TGCAGTGCTAGGGGGTCGGGAGCCCTGAACAGCTACGAGCAGTACTTC; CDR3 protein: CSARGSGALNSYEQYF
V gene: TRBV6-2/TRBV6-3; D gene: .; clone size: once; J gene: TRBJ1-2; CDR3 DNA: TGTGCCAGCAGCTTACTCGTAGGTGGCTACACCTTC; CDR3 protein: CASSLLVGGYTF
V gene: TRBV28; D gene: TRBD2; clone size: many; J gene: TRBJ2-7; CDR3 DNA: TGTGCCAGCACCGAAAGGGGAGGGATTTACGAGCAGTACTTC; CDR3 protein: CASTERGGIYEQYF
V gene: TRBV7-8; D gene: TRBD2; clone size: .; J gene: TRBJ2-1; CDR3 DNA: TGTGCCAGCGGTGAGCGGGAGACTTTTTCCAATGAGCAGTTCTTC; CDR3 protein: CASGERETFSNEQFF
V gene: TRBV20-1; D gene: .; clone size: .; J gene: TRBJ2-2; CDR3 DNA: TGCAGTGCTTCTGCTGGGAACACCGGGGAGCTGTTTTTT; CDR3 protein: CSASAGNTGELFF
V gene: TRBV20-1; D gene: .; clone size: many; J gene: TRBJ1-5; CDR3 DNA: TGCAGTGCTAGAGGGACAGAAGGGAATCAGCCCCAGCATTTT; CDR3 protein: CSARGTEGNQPQHF
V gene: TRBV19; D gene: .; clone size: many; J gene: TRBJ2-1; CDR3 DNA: TGTGCCAGTAGTAAAAAAGGGTTAAATGAGCAGTTCTTC; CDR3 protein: CASSKKGLNEQFF
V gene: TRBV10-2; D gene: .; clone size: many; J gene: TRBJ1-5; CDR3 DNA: TGCGCCAGCAGTGCTCGTAGCAATCAGCCCCAGCATTTT; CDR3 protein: CASSARSNQPQHF
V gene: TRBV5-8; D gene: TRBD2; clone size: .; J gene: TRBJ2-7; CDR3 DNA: TGTGCCAGTCGGGGGGGGCTCGAGCAGTACTTC; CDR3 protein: CASRGGLEQYF